The 3 T cell receptor beta chains below come from one sample, sequenced in a study of identical twins listed by TCRdb under 2016. Receptor libraries were prepared by 5' RACE. The reads were generated on an Illumina HiSeq 2000. TCRdb cleaned the public reads at Q25 with fastp, built clones with MiXCR and kept in-frame beta chains. Rows with one shared CDR3 protein collapse into an entry with the most common genes and DNA. Within this sample are under 900,000 distinct CDR3 sequences, with roughly 18% of them counted one time only. Roughly 13% of the sample is held by the ten biggest clonotypes. The same data also contributed to another study, on T cells expressing NK-cell markers.

What was sequenced was PBMCs. The receptor set was obtained from a woman between 18 and 29 years old in good health.

This clonotype was seen a handful of times. The gene calls are TRBV9 and TRBJ2-1, with 10 bases fitting TRBD2. Germline V lookup: CDR1 SGDLS, CDR2 YYNGEE. The CDR3 contains 16 residues. V lost 4 bases to trimming and J lost 0 bases; unmatched junction nucleotides: 4. DNA for the CDR3: TGTGCCAGCAGCCTGAGCGGGAGGGACTCCTACAATGAGCAGTTCTTC. This codes for CASSLSGRDSYNEQFF.

This chain uses TRBV12-3 or TRBV12-4 with TRBJ1-2; TRBD1 aligns across 10 bases. After removal of 1 base from V and 8 bases from J, the junction contained 7 bases not matched to a gene. The CDR3 is 15 residues long. CDR3 protein: CASSLGTGGGKGYTF. The CDR3 DNA sequence: TGTGCCAGCAGTTTAGGGACAGGGGGTGGCAAGGGCTACACCTTC.

The J gene is TRBJ2-3, the V gene TRBV28, with 7 positions matching TRBD1. Losses at the gene ends were 3 bases for V and 4 bases for J; bases not matched to a gene: 7. Germline loops: CDR1 MDHEN, CDR2 SYDVKM. The CDR3 totals 15 residues. CDR3 nucleotides: TGTGCCAGCAGTTTCTGGACAGGTCAATCAGATACGCAGTATTTT. Its translation: CASSFWTGQSDTQYF.